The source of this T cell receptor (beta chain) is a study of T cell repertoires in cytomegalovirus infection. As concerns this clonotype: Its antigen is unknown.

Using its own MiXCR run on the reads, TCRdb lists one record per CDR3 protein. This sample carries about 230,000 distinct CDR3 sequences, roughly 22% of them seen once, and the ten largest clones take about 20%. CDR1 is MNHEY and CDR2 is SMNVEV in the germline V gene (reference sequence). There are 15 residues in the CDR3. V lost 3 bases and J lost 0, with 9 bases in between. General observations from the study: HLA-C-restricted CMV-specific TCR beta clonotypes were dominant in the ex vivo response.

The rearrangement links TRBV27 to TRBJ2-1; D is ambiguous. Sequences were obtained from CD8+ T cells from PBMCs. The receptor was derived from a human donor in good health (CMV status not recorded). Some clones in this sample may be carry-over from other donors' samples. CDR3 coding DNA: TGTGCCAGCAGTTTGAGCAGTCCCTCCTACAATGAGCAGTTCTTC. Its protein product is CASSLSSPSYNEQFF.